A selection of T cell receptor beta chains follows, all from one sample in a study of blood T cell repertoires in COVID-19. Method: immunoSEQ multiplex PCR; TCRdb's copy keeps in-frame clones and lacks some. The top ten hold roughly 3.3% of the sample, which has about 260,000 clones, over 80% seen once. Sequencing input: peripheral blood. The receptors were gathered from a woman aged 35 to 49 with acute or convalescent COVID-19. Each CDR3 is given with its conserved first and last residue. D genes are given only for firm matches. Expanded clones are given a class, and other clones once, few, many or no size at all.

J gene | D gene | clone size | V gene | CDR3 DNA | CDR3 protein
TRBJ2-1 | TRBD2 | - | TRBV2 | TGTGCCAGCAGTGAACAGGGCGTAGCGGGGGGTCGGTACGGTGAGCAGTTCTTC | CASSEQGVAGGRYGEQFF
TRBJ2-1 | - | - | TRBV9 | TGTGCCAGCAGCGGCCAGGGGCTCGGGATGAACAATGAGCAGTTCTTC | CASSGQGLGMNNEQFF
TRBJ1-1 | TRBD1 | once | TRBV12-3/TRBV12-4 | TGTGCCAGCAGGACGCCAGGGGGAGAAGCTTTCTTT | CASRTPGGEAFF
TRBJ1-2 | - | - | TRBV5-6 | TGTGCCAGCAGCTTGGGCACAAGTTATGGCTACACCTTC | CASSLGTSYGYTF
TRBJ1-1 | TRBD1 | - | TRBV3-1/TRBV3-2 | TGTGCCAGCCGACAGGGGGGGACAGCTTTCTTT | CASRQGGTAFF
TRBJ2-5 | - | - | TRBV11-2 | TGTGCCAGCAGCTTAGATGGGTGGGCAGGGTCGGCAGGAGAGACCCAGTACTTC | CASSLDGWAGSAGETQYF
TRBJ1-6 | - | once | TRBV6-5 | TGTGCCAGCAGTTACTCCGGGGGGCGGTCACCCCTCCACTTT | CASSYSGGRSPLHF
TRBJ1-2 | - | - | TRBV11-2 | TGTGCCAGCAGCCCCGGGATGGGAGGTGGCGCTGGCTACACCTTC | CASSPGMGGGAGYTF
TRBJ1-1 | TRBD1 | once | TRBV27 | TGTGCCAGCAGCCAAACAGGGGGCTACACTGAAGCTTTCTTT | CASSQTGGYTEAFF
TRBJ1-5 | - | - | TRBV6-6 | TGTGCCAGCAGTTACTCGCAGGGTCGGGATCAGCCCCAGCATTTT | CASSYSQGRDQPQHF
TRBJ2-5 | TRBD1 | - | TRBV6-5 | TGTGCCAGCAGTTTTAACAGGGGGATAGAGACCCAGTACTTC | CASSFNRGIETQYF
TRBJ1-3 | - | - | TRBV6-5 | TGTGCCAGCAGGGATGGCGGCGGAAACACCATATATTTT | CASRDGGGNTIYF
TRBJ2-1 | TRBD2 | - | TRBV6-5 | TGTGCCAGCAGTTACACCCGACTAGCGGGGGACAATGAGCAGTTCTTC | CASSYTRLAGDNEQFF
TRBJ1-2 | - | - | TRBV6-1 | TGTGCCAGCAGTGAAGCGGGCAGTCTCTATGGCTACACCTTC | CASSEAGSLYGYTF
TRBJ2-3 | - | - | TRBV10-3 | TGTGCCATCAGTGAACCTACCCCTCAGGCAGATACGCAGTATTTT | CAISEPTPQADTQYF
TRBJ1-5 | - | - | TRBV18 | TGTGCCAGCTCACCCTCAGGACGGGGGGATCATCAGCCCCAGCATTTT | CASSPSGRGDHQPQHF
TRBJ2-5 | TRBD1 | - | TRBV6-5 | TGTGCCAGCAAAACAGGGGGCCCCCAAGAGACCCAGTACTTC | CASKTGGPQETQYF
TRBJ1-2 | - | - | TRBV7-2 | TGTGCCAGCAGCCGTCCGGGGACTACCTATGGCTACACCTTC | CASSRPGTTYGYTF
TRBJ1-2 | - | once | TRBV11-2 | TGTGCCAGCAGCTTAGATATGGGTGGGGCAGGCTGCACCTTC | CASSLDMGGAGCTF
TRBJ1-4 | - | - | TRBV7-2 | TGTGCCAGCAGCTCCGACAGTGCAACTAATGAAAAACTGTTTTTT | CASSSDSATNEKLFF
TRBJ1-2 | TRBD1 | - | TRBV5-1 | TGCGCCAGCAGCTTGGAGGACAGGGTAGATGGCTACACCTTC | CASSLEDRVDGYTF
TRBJ1-5 | - | - | TRBV7-2 | TGTGCCAGCAGCAAGCGACCAGATAGCAATCAGCCCCAGCATTTT | CASSKRPDSNQPQHF
TRBJ1-5 | TRBD1 | - | TRBV5-8 | TGTGCCAGCAGAGGATCGACAGGGGGCTATAAGCCCCAGCATTTT | CASRGSTGGYKPQHF
TRBJ1-2 | TRBD1 | - | TRBV7-3 | TGTGCCACCCGCATGACAGGGGGCGCCTTTGGCTACACCTTC | CATRMTGGAFGYTF
TRBJ1-5 | - | - | TRBV30 | TGTGCCTGGAGTGTGTCTCTTAAAAGGGAGCAGCCCCAGCATTTT | CAWSVSLKREQPQHF
TRBJ2-3 | TRBD1 | - | TRBV7-3 | TGTGCCAGCAGCCGCACAGGGGCACCCACAGATACGCAGTATTTT | CASSRTGAPTDTQYF
TRBJ2-3 | TRBD2 | - | TRBV7-9 | TGTGCCAGCAGCTTACGAGCGGGGGATGACACAGATACGCAGTATTTT | CASSLRAGDDTDTQYF
TRBJ1-5 | - | once | TRBV12-2 | TGTGCAAGTCGCCTAACCCCAAGAGTCCCGTGCAATCAGCCCCAGCATTTT | CASRLTPRVPCNQPQHF
TRBJ1-3 | - | - | TRBV6-6 | TGTGCCAGCAGTTACGATGGGGCCGGAAACACCATATATTTT | CASSYDGAGNTIYF
TRBJ1-1 | - | - | TRBV4-1 | TGCGCCAGCAGCCGAGGAGTGACTGCTCTGAACACTGAAGCTTTCTTT | CASSRGVTALNTEAFF
TRBJ1-5 | - | - | TRBV4-1 | TGCGCCAGCAGTCAAGACAGTTATAATCAGCCCCAGCATTTT | CASSQDSYNQPQHF
TRBJ1-6 | - | - | TRBV11-2 | TGTGCCAGCAGCTTAGGAGGTGCCAATTCACCCCTCCACTTT | CASSLGGANSPLHF
TRBJ2-1 | - | - | TRBV7-9 | TGTGCCAGCAGCCTCGATCGAGACTGGGAGCAGTTCTTC | CASSLDRDWEQFF
TRBJ2-2 | TRBD1 | - | TRBV5-4 | TGTGCCAGCAGCTCCAGACAGGGGGCAGAGGCTCACGGGGAGCTGTTTTTT | CASSSRQGAEAHGELFF
TRBJ1-5 | TRBD1 | - | TRBV9 | TGTGCCAGCAGCCCAAAGGGGGCCGGTCAGCCCCAGCATTTT | CASSPKGAGQPQHF
TRBJ1-3 | - | once | TRBV29-1 | TGCAGCGTTGAGGACTTAGGGAACACCATATATTTT | CSVEDLGNTIYF
TRBJ1-1 | - | - | TRBV18 | TGTGCCAGCTCGCCGCAGGAGAACACTGAAGCTTTCTTT | CASSPQENTEAFF
TRBJ1-2 | - | - | TRBV12-2 | TGTGCAAGTCGCTTAGGCGGGGACCGAGGGGATGGCTACACCTTC | CASRLGGDRGDGYTF
TRBJ1-4 | TRBD1 | - | TRBV5-6 | TGTGCCAGCAGCTTGGGAGGGGGCAATGAAAAACTGTTTTTT | CASSLGGGNEKLFF
TRBJ1-2 | TRBD1 | once | TRBV6-5 | TGTGCCAGCACCTGGACAGGGCCCCCTGATGGCTACACCTTC | CASTWTGPPDGYTF
TRBJ1-1 | TRBD1 | once | TRBV12-5 | TGTGCTAGTGGCATCCGCCAAGTGGGACAGGGTCTGGGTGAAGCTTTCTTT | CASGIRQVGQGLGEAFF
TRBJ1-1 | - | once | TRBV2 | TGTGCCAGCAATAGGCAGGACACTGAAGCTTTCTTT | CASNRQDTEAFF
TRBJ2-3 | TRBD2 | - | TRBV4-2 | TGTGCCAGCAGCCAAGATCAGAGCGGGGGGTTAGCAGATACGCAGTATTTT | CASSQDQSGGLADTQYF
TRBJ1-2 | - | - | TRBV19 | TGTGCCAGTAGTATAAATCCTACTGCGGGTTATGGCTACACCTTC | CASSINPTAGYGYTF
TRBJ1-5 | TRBD1 | few | TRBV30 | TGTGCCTGGAGTGCAGGGACAGTCAATCAGCCCCAGCATTTT | CAWSAGTVNQPQHF
TRBJ2-2 | TRBD2 | - | TRBV6-5 | TGTGCCAGCAATCCTACTAGCGCCATCGGGGAGCTGTTTTTT | CASNPTSAIGELFF
TRBJ1-2 | TRBD1 | - | TRBV10-3 | TGTGCCATCAACGACCCCCCGACAGGGGCGGATGGCTACACCTTC | CAINDPPTGADGYTF
TRBJ2-5 | - | - | TRBV7-2 | TGTGCCAGCAGCTTAGAGCCCGCCCAGGGGGAGACCCAGTACTTC | CASSLEPAQGETQYF
TRBJ1-1 | - | - | TRBV4-1 | TGCGCCAGCAGCCCACCCCCGGGTAGGGGTCCTGAAGCTTTCTTT | CASSPPPGRGPEAFF
TRBJ2-3 | - | - | TRBV11-2 | TGTGCCAGCAGCTTTGGCTCTTGGGGGCGCACAGATACGCAGTATTTT | CASSFGSWGRTDTQYF
TRBJ1-5 | - | - | TRBV6-5 | TGTGCCAGCACCCCGACGGGAGGAAGCAATCAGCCCCAGCATTTT | CASTPTGGSNQPQHF
TRBJ1-1 | - | - | TRBV20-1 | TGCAGTGCTAGAATCGGGGGGGAAGCTTTCTTT | CSARIGGEAFF
TRBJ1-4 | - | - | TRBV18 | TGTGCCAGCTCACCCTCAGGTGAAAAACTGTTTTTT | CASSPSGEKLFF
TRBJ2-3 | - | - | TRBV7-2 | TGTGCCAGCAGCCGCAGACTTGCGGAATACCAAACCACAGATACGCAGTATTTT | CASSRRLAEYQTTDTQYF
TRBJ2-1 | - | once | TRBV10-3 | TGTGCCATCAGTCCCATAGGAGAAGAGCAGTTCTTC | CAISPIGEEQFF
TRBJ2-3 | - | - | TRBV4-1 | TGCGCCAGCAGCCAAACGGGACTCCCGGGGACAGATACGCAGTATTTT | CASSQTGLPGTDTQYF
TRBJ1-5 | - | - | TRBV6-6 | TGTGCCAGCAGTTACTCGACGGGAGGCAATCAGCCCCAGCATTTT | CASSYSTGGNQPQHF
TRBJ1-5 | - | - | TRBV30 | TGTGCCTGGTCGCCGGGTTCCGCGCGACAGCCCCAGCATTTT | CAWSPGSARQPQHF
TRBJ2-3 | - | - | TRBV7-6 | TGTGCCAGCAGCTCCGCCCGGCCAGGGGTACCCACAGATACGCAGTATTTT | CASSSARPGVPTDTQYF